These 28 T cell receptor beta chains came from one sample sequenced in a study of T cell repertoires in cytomegalovirus infection. Each CDR3 protein is one row after TCRdb ran MiXCR on the reads. Of about 100,000 distinct CDR3 sequences listed, roughly 39% were seen once; the top ten hold roughly 70%. These receptors have no known antigen. Source: CD8+ T cells from cultured PBMCs, taken from culture after CMV antigen stimulation. Every receptor here comes from a human donor in good health (CMV status not recorded). Some clones in this sample may be carry-over from other donors' samples.

This clonotype has just a few counts. The chain links TRBV11-2 to TRBJ1-2; a possible D gene is TRBD1 (5 bases). The CDR3 length is 14 residues. Germline V gives CDR1 SGHAT, CDR2 FQNNGV. The V gene lost 8 bases and the J gene lost 5 bases, with 18 bases spanning the gap. The CDR3: CASGGSEGAYGYTF. The CDR3 coding sequence is TGTGCCAGCGGGGGGTCGGAAGGGGCGTATGGCTACACCTTC.

This clonotype was seen only a few times. The chain couples TRBV10-3 to TRBJ2-3, with 7 bases that match TRBD2. V lost 2 bases to trimming and J lost 7 bases; unmatched junction nucleotides: 3. There are 13 residues in the CDR3. The germline CDR1 and CDR2 sequences are ENHRY and SYGVKD. The CDR3 DNA follows: TGTGCCATCAGTGAGGGGGGGGAGAATACGCAGTATTTT. Its protein is CAISEGGENTQYF.

This clonotype was recorded at least ten times. The CDR3 bases are TGTGCCAGCAGTCCCGTGGGAGGACTAGAATCTTTAGGGCAAGAGACCCAGTACTTC. It translates to CASSPVGGLESLGQETQYF. This chain joins TRBV7-2 and TRBJ2-5, with 7 bases fitting TRBD2. The CDR3 loop spans 19 amino acids. V lost 6 bases and J lost 2; bases outside the gene matches: 21. Germline V gene data show CDR1 as SGHTA and CDR2 as FQGNSA.

This clonotype was seen more than once but under ten times. The DNA of the CDR3 is TGTGCCAGCAACCTACTACAGGGGGGACTGGGCAATGAGCAGTTCTTC. It yields the protein CASNLLQGGLGNEQFF. The gene calls are TRBV28 and TRBJ2-1; TRBD1 agrees at 8 bases. V was clipped by 7 bases and J by 6 bases; unmatched bases: 14. CDR1 is MDHEN, CDR2 SYDVKM, per germline. CDR3 length: 16 amino acids.

The V gene is TRBV7-8, the J gene TRBJ2-3; D is uncertain. This CDR3 has 15 residues. Germline V gene data show CDR1 as SGHVS and CDR2 as FQNEAQ. The V end lost 1 base, the J end lost 3 bases, and 11 bases lay between the germline ends. The CDR3: CASSLEEQRTDTQYF. The DNA for the CDR3 is TGTGCCAGCAGCTTAGAGGAACAACGGACAGATACGCAGTATTTT.

In its sample, this clonotype was seen a few times. This rearrangement joins TRBV7-8 to TRBJ2-5; no definite D call. This CDR3 has 12 residues. V lost 5 bases to trimming and J lost 4 bases, with 8 bases between them. In germline, CDR1 is SGHVS, CDR2 FQNEAQ. The DNA of the CDR3 is TGTGCCAGCAGCCACCCTCGAGAGACCCAGTACTTC. It yields the protein CASSHPRETQYF.

V is TRBV9 and J is TRBJ1-1, with D tentatively TRBD1 (5 bases). V was clipped by 0 bases and J by 5 bases, with 14 bases between them. Germline V gene sequence: CDR1 SGDLS, CDR2 YYNGEE. The CDR3 totals 15 residues. The CDR3: CASSVEQAVETEAFF. The CDR3 bases are TGTGCCAGCAGCGTAGAACAGGCAGTTGAGACTGAAGCTTTCTTT.

In this sample, this clonotype turned up a few times. The gene calls are TRBV7-6 and TRBJ1-1; 12 bases line up with TRBD1. The CDR3 spans 18 residues. Germline V gene data show CDR1 as SGHVS and CDR2 as FNYEAQ. The V gene end was trimmed by 0 bases and the J gene end by 5 bases; junction bases not matched to a gene: 10. The chain's CDR3 is CASSLADVRDRGLTEAFF. As DNA, the CDR3 is TGTGCCAGCAGCTTAGCCGATGTCCGGGACAGGGGGCTAACTGAAGCTTTCTTT.

V and J are TRBV25-1 and TRBJ1-6; 7 positions agree with TRBD1. CDR1 MGHDK and CDR2 SYGVNS come from the germline V gene. Unmatched junction bases numbered 11, after V lost 8 bases and J lost 10 bases. CDR3 length: 14 residues. The CDR3 nucleotides read TGTGCCAGCTCCTCAACAGGGGACGGATCACCCCTCCACTTT. This codes for CASSSTGDGSPLHF. The full variable domain, rest sourced from reference TRBV25-1 and TRBJ1-6, is EADIYQTPRYLVIGTGKKITLECSQTMGHDKMYWYQQDPGMELHLIHYSYGVNSTEKGDLSSESTVSRIRTEHFPLTLESARPSHTSQYLCASSSTGDGSPLHFGNGTRLTVT.

The chain links TRBV27 to TRBJ2-5; D is uncertain. CDR3 length equals 14 residues. The germline CDR1 and CDR2 sequences are MNHEY and SMNVEV (reference sequence). Deletions cut 3 bases from V and 4 bases from J, with 12 bases between. CDR3 region: CASSLDPRAETQYF. CDR3 coding DNA: TGTGCCAGCAGTTTGGACCCCCGGGCAGAGACCCAGTACTTC.

This clonotype was recorded at least ten times. The chain has TRBV6-1 and TRBJ2-7; D call uncertain. From germline, CDR1 is MNHNS and CDR2 SASEGT. The CDR3 contains 10 residues. The ends were cut back, 8 bases at V and 2 bases at J, with 4 bases in the middle. The CDR3 coding sequence is TGTGCCAGCGCAACCTACGAGCAGTACTTC. Translated: CASATYEQYF.

This clonotype was found a few times. The chain recombines TRBV2 with TRBJ2-2; 11 bases are shared with TRBD2. The trim removed 8 bases at V and 5 bases at J, leaving 10 bases unmatched. CDR1 is SNHLY, CDR2 FYNNEI, per germline. This CDR3 is 16 amino acids long. CDR3 coding DNA: TGTGCCAGCTCCCCTAGCGGGGGGTATGGTACCGGGGAGCTGTTTTTT. Protein: CASSPSGGYGTGELFF.

This chain connects TRBV5-6 to TRBJ2-7; D assignment may be TRBD1 or TRBD2 (5 bases each). The V end lost 0 bases, the J end lost 0 bases, and 13 bases lay between the germline ends. The CDR3 covers 16 residues. Germline CDR1 SGHDT, CDR2 YYEEEE. CDR3 amino acids: CASSLVGPLSSYEQYF. The DNA for the CDR3 is TGTGCCAGCAGCTTGGTGGGACCGCTTAGCTCCTACGAGCAGTACTTC.

This clonotype occurred many times. The chain links TRBV19 to TRBJ2-3, with D maybe TRBD2 (5 bases). This CDR3 comprises 15 residues. Trimming removed 5 bases at V and 1 base at J, with 13 bases between. Germline V gene lookup returns CDR1 LNHDA and CDR2 SQIVND (reference sequence). The CDR3 protein is CASSALAAGTDTQYF. For the CDR3, the DNA is TGTGCCAGTAGTGCCCTAGCAGCCGGCACAGATACGCAGTATTTT.

This clonotype appeared once. The chain recombines TRBV7-4 with TRBJ1-2; maybe TRBD1 (6 bases). Germline V gene lookup returns CDR1 SGHVT and CDR2 SQSDAQ. The CDR3 extends over 14 amino acids. Trimming removed 6 bases from V and 8 bases from J, with 19 bases in between. CDR3 coding DNA: TGTGCCAGCAGGCCTTTGTTAGGGGGAAAGGGCTACACCTTC. Its protein is CASRPLLGGKGYTF.

This rearrangement joins TRBV11-2 to TRBJ2-1, with D perhaps TRBD2 (7 bases). Germline-derived CDR1 and CDR2 are SGHAT and FQNNGV. The CDR3 covers 16 residues. V lost 7 bases, J lost 0 bases, and 16 bases lay in between. The CDR3 DNA reads TGTGCCAGCACCTCAGGGGAGGGGAGCTCCTACAATGAGCAGTTCTTC. Protein product: CASTSGEGSSYNEQFF.

The chain carries TRBV5-6 and TRBJ2-1; no firm D call. The germline V gene encodes CDR1 SGHDT and CDR2 YYEEEE. The CDR3 runs 13 residues. Trimming pared 3 bases from V and 9 bases from J, leaving 13 bases between. This CDR3 is CASSWGGRSEQFF. In nucleotides, the CDR3 is TGTGCCAGCAGCTGGGGTGGCCGGAGTGAGCAGTTCTTC.

V is TRBV6-5 and J is TRBJ1-1; D is undetermined. The CDR3 extends over 15 amino acids. Germline V gene sequence: CDR1 MNHEY, CDR2 SVGAGI. The V end was cut by 7 bases, the J end by 2 bases, with 17 bases between. The CDR3 DNA sequence: TGTGCCAGCAACCCACTTCGAGACTATAACACTGAAGCTTTCTTT. Translation: CASNPLRDYNTEAFF.

This chain's CDR3 is CASSYGAGGDEQYF. CDR3 nucleotides: TGTGCCAGCAGTTACGGGGCAGGGGGCGACGAGCAGTACTTC. The chain couples TRBV6-2 or TRBV6-3 to TRBJ2-7; the match to TRBD1 covers 8 bases. CDR1 is MNHEY and CDR2 is SVGEGT in the germline V gene. The CDR3 sequence is 14 residues long. The ends lost 2 bases at V and 5 bases at J; junction bases unmatched: 5.

This clonotype was counted a few times. The V and J genes are TRBV19 and TRBJ1-6, with no clear D. Trimming took 5 bases from V and 7 from J, leaving 6 bases between them. The CDR3 length is 12 residues. From germline, CDR1 is LNHDA and CDR2 SQIVND (reference sequence). In nucleotides, the CDR3 is TGTGCCAGTAGTTTCGCCAATTCACCCCTCCACTTT. Encoded protein: CASSFANSPLHF.

For the CDR3, the DNA is TGTGCCAGCAGCTACGCTGCCTGGGGAGAGACCCAGTACTTC. Translation gives CASSYAAWGETQYF. The V call is TRBV11-2, the J call TRBJ2-5; D gene ambiguous. The germline gives CDR1 SGHAT, CDR2 FQNNGV. V was clipped by 4 bases and J by 4 bases, with 13 bases between them. The CDR3 is 14 amino acids. The full variable domain, its missing parts supplied by reference TRBV11-2 and TRBJ2-5, is EAGVAQSPRYKIIEKRQSVAFWCNPISGHATLYWYQQILGQGPKLLIQFQNNGVVDDSQLPKDRFSAERLKGVDSTLKIQPAKLEDSAVYLCASSYAAWGETQYFGPGTRLLVL.

The V and J genes are TRBV28 and TRBJ2-5; D call uncertain. The CDR3 runs 16 residues. The germline V and J ends were trimmed by 3 bases and 4 bases, with 18 bases remaining between them. Germline-derived CDR1 and CDR2 are MDHEN and SYDVKM. CDR3 in amino acids: CASSLDFGDFGETQYF. CDR3 bases: TGTGCCAGCAGTTTGGATTTTGGGGATTTCGGAGAGACCCAGTACTTC.

The CDR3 is CASRAGSGANVLTF. CDR3 DNA sequence: TGTGCCAGCAGGGCAGGGTCTGGGGCCAACGTCCTGACTTTC. This chain links TRBV12-3 or TRBV12-4 with TRBJ2-6; the D gene is possibly TRBD1 (5 bases). Trimming took 6 bases from V and 1 from J, leaving 7 bases between them. There are 14 residues in the CDR3.

The chain links TRBV7-2 to TRBJ2-1; the D is unclear. CDR1 is SGHTA, CDR2 FQGNSA, per germline. The CDR3 extends over 14 amino acids. Trimming left V 5 bases short and J 5 bases short, with 13 bases between. The CDR3 is CASSPIGANNEQFF. In DNA form, the CDR3 reads TGTGCCAGCAGCCCCATCGGCGCGAACAATGAGCAGTTCTTC. Based on the CDR3 plus reference TRBV7-2 and TRBJ2-1, the full variable domain is GAGVSQSPSNKVTEKGKDVELRCDPISGHTALYWYRQSLGQGLEFLIYFQGNSAPDKSGLPSDRFSAERTGGSVSTLTIQRTQQEDSAVYLCASSPIGANNEQFFGPGTRLTVL.

The chain combines TRBV10-3 with TRBJ1-1; perhaps TRBD1 as D (6 bases). There are 15 residues in the CDR3. V dropped 0 bases and J dropped 5 bases, with 13 bases sitting between them. The germline CDR1 and CDR2 sequences are ENHRY and SYGVKD. In DNA, the CDR3 is TGTGCCATCAGTGAGTCGGGCGTGGGGGCGACTGAAGCTTTCTTT. The encoded protein is CAISESGVGATEAFF.

A remark on this clonotype: A read error may produce the germline difference seen at one junction end. The chain couples TRBV7-6 to TRBJ2-7, with 7 bases that match TRBD1. This CDR3 is 14 amino acids long. CDR1 is SGHVS and CDR2 is FNYEAQ in the germline V gene. The CDR3 here is CVSSSGDRAYEQYF. CDR3 sequence (DNA): TGTGTCAGCAGCTCCGGGGACAGAGCCTACGAGCAGTACTTC.

The rearrangement joins TRBV4-1 to TRBJ1-6; the D gene is possibly TRBD1 (5 bases). The CDR3 is made up of 14 amino acids. V was shortened by 4 bases and J by 7 bases, with 11 bases between the two germline ends. The germline CDR1 and CDR2 sequences are MGHRA and YSYEKL. CDR3 DNA sequence: TGCGCCAGCAGCCTCCTACAGGAAAATTCACCCCTCCACTTT. Amino acids: CASSLLQENSPLHF.

This clonotype turned up a few times. The V gene is TRBV7-9, the J gene TRBJ2-1; TRBD2 agrees at 13 bases. CDR3 length equals 16 residues. J was trimmed by 4 bases and V by 5 bases; bases with no gene match: 5. CDR1 and CDR2 (germline): SEHNR, FQNEAQ (reference sequence). Here the CDR3 DNA reads TGTGCCAGCAGCGACACTAGCGGGGGGGATTACAATGAGCAGTTCTTC. This sequence encodes CASSDTSGGDYNEQFF. Together with reference TRBV7-9 and TRBJ2-1, the CDR3 gives the full variable domain: DTGVSQNPRHKITKRGQNVTFRCDPISEHNRLYWYRQTLGQGPEFLTYFQNEAQLEKSRLLSDRFSAERPKGSFSTLEIQRTEQGDSAMYLCASSDTSGGDYNEQFFGPGTRLTVL.